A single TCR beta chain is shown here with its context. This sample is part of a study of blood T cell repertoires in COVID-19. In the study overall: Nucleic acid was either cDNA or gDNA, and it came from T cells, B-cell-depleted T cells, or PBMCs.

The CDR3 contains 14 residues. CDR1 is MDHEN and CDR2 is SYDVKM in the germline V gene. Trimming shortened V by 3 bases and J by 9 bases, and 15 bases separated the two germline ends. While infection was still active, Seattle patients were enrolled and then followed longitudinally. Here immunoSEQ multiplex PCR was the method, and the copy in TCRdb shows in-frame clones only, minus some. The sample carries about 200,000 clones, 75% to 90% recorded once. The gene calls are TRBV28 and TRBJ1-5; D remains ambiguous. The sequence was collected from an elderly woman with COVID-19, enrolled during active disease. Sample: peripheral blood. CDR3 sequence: CASSLVQASGPQHF. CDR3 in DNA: TGTGCCAGCAGTTTGGTTCAGGCCTCTGGGCCCCAGCATTTT.